The rows below give T cell receptor beta chains drawn from one sample of a study of OX40 agonist ivuxolimab in advanced cancers. Here immunoSEQ multiplex PCR was the method, and the copy in TCRdb shows in-frame clones only, minus some. Of roughly 56,000 clones in the sample, around 88% were seen once. Sequenced here: CD4+ or CD8+ T cells sorted from blood, sampled in a trial of the OX40 agonist ivuxolimab. Receptors were obtained from an adult with an advanced solid tumor such as melanoma, head and neck, liver or kidney cancer. Each CDR3 is given with its conserved first and last residue. D genes are given only for firm matches.

v_gene: TRBV12-2; d_gene: -; j_gene: TRBJ2-7; CDR3nt: TGTGCAAGTCGCCCACCGACCTCCTACGAGCAGTACTTC; CDR3aa: CASRPPTSYEQYF
v_gene: TRBV28; d_gene: TRBD1; j_gene: TRBJ1-3; CDR3nt: TGTGCCAGCAGTTCTCCTGGGGACAGGTACCAAAACACCATATATTTT; CDR3aa: CASSSPGDRYQNTIYF
v_gene: TRBV6-1; d_gene: -; j_gene: TRBJ1-4; CDR3nt: TGTGCCAGCAGTGAATACAGGCAGAATGAAAAACTGTTTTTT; CDR3aa: CASSEYRQNEKLFF
v_gene: TRBV6-1; d_gene: -; j_gene: TRBJ1-5; CDR3nt: TGTGCCAGCATGGAACAGAGCAATCAGCCCCAGCATTTT; CDR3aa: CASMEQSNQPQHF
v_gene: TRBV28; d_gene: -; j_gene: TRBJ1-5; CDR3nt: TGTGCCAGTACCACCGGAGGGGTCGGTCAGCCCCAGCATTTT; CDR3aa: CASTTGGVGQPQHF
v_gene: TRBV5-6; d_gene: -; j_gene: TRBJ1-5; CDR3nt: TGTGCCAGCAGCCAAAACAGGGAGGGGCCCCAGCATTTT; CDR3aa: CASSQNREGPQHF
v_gene: TRBV5-1; d_gene: -; j_gene: TRBJ2-2; CDR3nt: TGCGCCAGCAGCCAGAGGTCAGGGAACACCGGGGAGCTGTTTTTT; CDR3aa: CASSQRSGNTGELFF
v_gene: TRBV7-8; d_gene: -; j_gene: TRBJ2-7; CDR3nt: TGTGCCAGCAGACGGACGGAAGACTACGAGCAGTACTTC; CDR3aa: CASRRTEDYEQYF
v_gene: TRBV28; d_gene: -; j_gene: TRBJ1-4; CDR3nt: TGTGCCAGCGGGGCAGTTAATGAAAAACTGTTTTTT; CDR3aa: CASGAVNEKLFF
v_gene: TRBV10-3; d_gene: -; j_gene: TRBJ2-3; CDR3nt: TGTGCCATCAGTGAGTCTCGTGGCGCGGGAACTAGCACAGATACGCAGTATTTT; CDR3aa: CAISESRGAGTSTDTQYF
v_gene: TRBV11-2; d_gene: TRBD2; j_gene: TRBJ2-3; CDR3nt: TGTGCCAGCAGCAATGTGGGGGGGGGAACAGATACGCAGTATTTT; CDR3aa: CASSNVGGGTDTQYF
v_gene: TRBV27; d_gene: -; j_gene: TRBJ2-3; CDR3nt: TGTGCCAGCAGGGGGGGCTTGGCAGATACGCAGTATTTT; CDR3aa: CASRGGLADTQYF
v_gene: TRBV28; d_gene: -; j_gene: TRBJ2-7; CDR3nt: TGTGCCAGCAGTTTACCGACAGGTTATTCCGAGCAGTACTTC; CDR3aa: CASSLPTGYSEQYF
v_gene: TRBV19; d_gene: -; j_gene: TRBJ1-4; CDR3nt: TGTGCCAGTAGTAGGGGACTTTCCACAACTAATGAAAAACTGTTTTTT; CDR3aa: CASSRGLSTTNEKLFF
v_gene: TRBV10-1; d_gene: TRBD2; j_gene: TRBJ2-1; CDR3nt: TGCGCCAGCAGTGTCCGGCGGGGGGGCCAGGTCTTCAATGAGCAGTTCTTC; CDR3aa: CASSVRRGGQVFNEQFF
v_gene: TRBV5-1; d_gene: TRBD1; j_gene: TRBJ2-5; CDR3nt: TGCGCCAGCAGCTTGGGGAACAGGGGGGCGGCCGAGACCCAGTACTTC; CDR3aa: CASSLGNRGAAETQYF
v_gene: TRBV25-1; d_gene: -; j_gene: TRBJ2-3; CDR3nt: TGTGCCAGCAGTGATACCAGGGGATCAGATACGCAGTATTTT; CDR3aa: CASSDTRGSDTQYF
v_gene: TRBV28; d_gene: TRBD2; j_gene: TRBJ2-2; CDR3nt: TGTGCCAGCAGTCCTCTACGCTCGGCGGGGGGTTCAGGAGAGCTGTTTTTT; CDR3aa: CASSPLRSAGGSGELFF